This T cell receptor (beta chain) was recovered during a study of response to subunit inactivated influenza vaccine (dated by TCRdb to about 2018). Context from the whole study: To follow how T cells responded to a trivalent subunit inactivated influenza vaccine, the researchers relied on deep quantitative profiling of the T cell receptor repertoire.

Trimming leaves V shorter by 6 bases and J shorter by 4 bases, with the junction holding 5 bases beyond the gene matches. Measured from the cysteine to the phenylalanine, the CDR3 is 14 residues long. Of all the DNA, just the CDR3 is kept, 42 bases in frame from base 1. Library generation was performed with RT-PCR. Sequenced on an Illumina HiSeq 2500. The public sequencing data were trimmed at Q25 with fastp and processed into clonotypes with MiXCR by TCRdb, which kept only in-frame beta chains. Every CDR3 protein is listed once, alongside the most common genes and DNA of its rows. The sample includes about 160,000 distinct CDR3 sequences, with 11% observed a single time. The ten largest clones take up roughly an eighth of the sample. The meaning of the sample's time point label: 45 to 55 days after influenza vaccine administration. Broader findings and caveats from the paper: The authors suggested that each seasonal influenza vaccination may recruit only a limited number of new T cells.

This clonotype was seen ten or more times. Its recognized antigen is unknown. Base qualities are not provided; no much larger clone lies one nucleotide away. This TCR came from a man between 45 and 60 years old who received an inactivated influenza vaccine. Donor details come from another sample of the same person, matched by shared clones. This specimen was non-naive T cells sorted from PBMCs, taken around seven weeks after vaccination. Sample cell subset or site, as interpreted from the label and publication: memory T cell fraction. The sequence joins TRBV12-3 or TRBV12-4 to TRBJ1-2; 10 bases in between match TRBD1. The CDR3 protein sequence reads: CASSPGTGVYGYTF. In nucleotides, the sequence is TGTGCCAGCAGCCCCGGGACAGGGGTCTATGGCTACACCTTC.